This TCR beta chain was profiled in a study of blood T cell repertoires in COVID-19. Profiled with immunoSEQ multiplex PCR; TCRdb holds only in-frame clones, not every one. The sample yields roughly 38,000 clones, more than 70% seen once. The CDR3 is 12 amino acids. Trimming removed 3 bases at V and 8 bases at J, with 10 bases between. Germline V gene sequence: CDR1 MDHEN, CDR2 SYDVKM. The clonotype comes from a man between 60 and 75 years old with acute or convalescent COVID-19. The chain uses TRBV28 and TRBJ1-2; possible D gene TRBD1, 6 bases. Material for sequencing was peripheral blood. CDR3 sequence: CASSFRGIGYTF. CDR3 in DNA: TGTGCCAGCAGTTTTAGGGGGATCGGCTACACCTTC.